The 17 T cell receptor beta chains in this list originate from one sample, sequenced in a study of OX40 agonist ivuxolimab in advanced cancers. Produced via immunoSEQ multiplex PCR; TCRdb's table is partial and in-frame only. In the table there are about 62,000 clones, 88% of which are singletons. Sequencing was performed on CD4+ or CD8+ T cells sorted from blood, taken in a trial of the OX40 agonist ivuxolimab. All receptors come from an adult with an advanced solid tumor such as melanoma, head and neck, liver or kidney cancer.

The rearrangement joins TRBV28 to TRBJ1-2; D possibly corresponds to TRBD1 (5 bases). The germline V gene has CDR1 MDHEN and CDR2 SYDVKM. CDR3 length equals 14 residues. The V end was cut by 7 bases, the J end by 5 bases, with 17 bases between. The CDR3 DNA reads TGTGCCAGCACCCCGGGGACGACGGGGTATGGCTACACCTTC. Amino acids: CASTPGTTGYGYTF.

The chain uses TRBV25-1 and TRBJ1-1; D is possibly TRBD1 (5 bases). Germline-derived CDR1 and CDR2 are MGHDK and SYGVNS. This CDR3 has 16 amino acids. V gave up 6 bases and J gave up 4 bases, with 21 bases separating them. This chain's CDR3 is CASRRGEGGLVTEAFF. Here the CDR3 DNA reads TGTGCCAGCAGGCGGGGGGAGGGTGGATTGGTCACTGAAGCTTTCTTT.

This chain links TRBV6-5 with TRBJ2-7, with D hard to call. The germline gives CDR1 MNHEY, CDR2 SVGAGI. V was cut by 7 bases and J by 5 bases, with 12 bases left in between. The CDR3 is made up of 12 amino acids. The CDR3 bases are TGTGCCAGCAAAAGGTCTTTGGACGAGCAGTACTTC. It yields the protein CASKRSLDEQYF.

V is TRBV10-3 and J is TRBJ1-1; D gene unclear. The V and J ends lost 3 bases and 1 base respectively, with 9 bases between them. Germline lookup yields CDR1 ENHRY and CDR2 SYGVKD. The CDR3 loop spans 14 amino acids. The DNA for the CDR3 is TGTGCCATCAGTGAAAAGCCACCGAACACTGAAGCTTTCTTT. Translated, it gives CAISEKPPNTEAFF.

The J gene is TRBJ1-2, the V gene TRBV19, with TRBD1 identical over 10 bases. The CDR3 has 14 residues. Germline lookup yields CDR1 LNHDA and CDR2 SQIVND (reference sequence). J gave up 7 bases and V 6 bases, and 8 bases lay outside the gene matches. In DNA, the CDR3 is TGTGCCAGTAGCCCTGGGACAGGGGTGAGTGGCTACACCTTC. Translation: CASSPGTGVSGYTF.

J is TRBJ1-4 and V is TRBV6-1; a possible D gene is TRBD1 (5 bases). Germline V gene lookup returns CDR1 MNHNS and CDR2 SASEGT. The CDR3 has 14 residues. V was cut by 0 bases and J by 7 bases, with 9 bases left in between. The CDR3 region is CASSEARRVEKLFF. In nucleotides, the CDR3 is TGTGCCAGCAGTGAAGCGCGCAGGGTTGAAAAACTGTTTTTT.

The chain employs TRBV7-8 and TRBJ2-3; no firm D call. CDR1 and CDR2 from the germline V gene are SGHVS and FQNEAQ. Trimming pared 1 base from V and 7 bases from J, leaving 9 bases between. The CDR3 is 13 residues long. CDR3 sequence reads: CASSLDVVNTQYF. The CDR3 bases are TGTGCCAGCAGCTTAGATGTGGTAAATACGCAGTATTTT.

The chain has TRBV2 and TRBJ1-2, with D tentatively TRBD1 (5 bases). Germline values: CDR1 SNHLY, CDR2 FYNNEI. There are 13 residues in the CDR3. V gave up 6 bases and J gave up 4 bases, with 12 bases separating them. CDR3 DNA sequence: TGTGCCAGCAGGGCGGGGGAGGGCTATGGCTACACCTTC. As protein: CASRAGEGYGYTF.

The V gene is TRBV11-2, the J gene TRBJ2-1; 13 nucleotides line up with TRBD2. The ends lost 1 base at V and 4 bases at J; junction bases unmatched: 1. This CDR3 is 16 amino acids long. Germline V lookup: CDR1 SGHAT, CDR2 FQNNGV. The CDR3 region is CASSLGTSGGYNEQFF. In DNA form, the CDR3 reads TGTGCCAGCAGCTTAGGGACTAGCGGGGGTTACAATGAGCAGTTCTTC.

V gene TRBV25-1 combines with J gene TRBJ2-2; D gene ambiguous. The CDR3 is made up of 18 amino acids. Trimming took off 0 bases at V and 0 bases at J, with 14 bases between the two ends. Per the germline V gene, CDR1 is MGHDK and CDR2 is SYGVNS. The CDR3 sequence is CASSEYPNVGANTGELFF. The DNA for the CDR3 is TGTGCCAGCAGTGAATATCCTAATGTGGGCGCGAACACCGGGGAGCTGTTTTTT.

This clone appeared a few times. V gene TRBV28 combines with J gene TRBJ1-2, with D possibly TRBD1 on 5 matching bases. The CDR3 runs 13 residues. Trimming removed 8 bases at V and 8 bases at J, with 18 bases between. Germline CDR1 MDHEN, CDR2 SYDVKM. Here the CDR3 DNA reads TGTGCCAGCTCTTTCTTATCCAGGGACGGCTACACCTTC. Translated, it gives CASSFLSRDGYTF.

The chain joins TRBV10-3 to TRBJ2-1; 7 bases match TRBD1. Germline V CDR1 and CDR2: ENHRY, SYGVKD. The CDR3 has 15 residues. The trim removed 7 bases at V and 3 bases at J, leaving 9 bases unmatched. CDR3 sequence (DNA): TGTGCCATCACCGGTACAGGGGTGAACTACAATGAGCAGTTCTTC. It specifies CAITGTGVNYNEQFF.

This chain uses TRBV4-1 with TRBJ1-5; the D is unclear. The CDR3 sequence is 15 residues long. Germline CDR1 is MGHRA and CDR2 is YSYEKL. With 0 bases removed from V and 3 bases from J, the gap between germline ends came to 9 bases. Here the CDR3 DNA reads TGCGCCAGCAGCCAAGATAACCCTTCCAATCAGCCCCAGCATTTT. Its protein product is CASSQDNPSNQPQHF.

CDR3 DNA sequence: TGTGCCAGCAGTTTATCCGGGGGATTCGGCTATAGCAATCAGCCCCAGCATTTT. Translating it yields CASSLSGGFGYSNQPQHF. The rearrangement links TRBV28 to TRBJ1-5; TRBD1 might be the D (5 bases). With 1 base removed from V and 0 bases from J, the gap between germline ends came to 16 bases. From germline, CDR1 is MDHEN and CDR2 SYDVKM. The CDR3 extends over 18 amino acids. The entire variable domain, with the rest obtained from reference TRBV28 and TRBJ1-5, is as follows: DVKVTQSSRYLVKRTGEKVFLECVQDMDHENMFWYRQDPGLGLRLIYFSYDVKMKEKGDIPEGYSVSREKKERFSLILESASTNQTSMYLCASSLSGGFGYSNQPQHFGDGTRLSIL.

A few counts support this clone. The V and J genes are TRBV14 and TRBJ1-4; D gene uncertain. The germline V gene encodes CDR1 SGHDN and CDR2 FVKESK. The CDR3 has 15 residues. Deletions cut 4 bases from V and 3 bases from J, with 12 bases between. This CDR3 is CASSPFDGANEKLFF. In DNA, the CDR3 is TGTGCCAGCAGCCCATTCGATGGGGCTAATGAAAAACTGTTTTTT. Complete variable domain (other parts from reference TRBV14 and TRBJ1-4): EAGVTQFPSHSVIEKGQTVTLRCDPISGHDNLYWYRRVMGKEIKFLLHFVKESKQDESGMPNNRFLAERTGGTYSTLKVQPAELEDSGVYFCASSPFDGANEKLFFGSGTQLSVL.

This CDR3 reads CASVATPPGGTEAFF. The DNA of the CDR3 is TGTGCTAGTGTCGCGACCCCTCCAGGGGGCACTGAAGCTTTCTTT. V gene TRBV12-5 combines with J gene TRBJ1-1; 7 bases are shared with TRBD1. The V and J ends lost 7 bases and 4 bases, in that order; junction bases with no gene match: 12. The CDR3 runs to 15 residues. Germline V gene lookup returns CDR1 LGHNT and CDR2 FRNRAP.

V and J are TRBV2 and TRBJ1-2; D uncertain. Germline assignment: CDR1 SNHLY and CDR2 FYNNEI. Trimming left V 2 bases short and J 2 bases short, with 9 bases between. This CDR3 is built from 14 residues. For the CDR3, the DNA is TGTGCCAGCAGTGAATCGGGATTAAACTATGGCTACACCTTC. Its protein is CASSESGLNYGYTF. The variable domain in full, completed from reference TRBV2 and TRBJ1-2, reads EPEVTQTPSHQVTQMGQEVILRCVPISNHLYFYWYRQILGQKVEFLVSFYNNEISEKSEIFDDQFSVERPDGSNFTLKIRSTKLEDSAMYFCASSESGLNYGYTFGSGTRLTVV.